This T cell receptor beta chain was retrieved from a study of CD8+CD57+ T cells in acquired aplastic anemia. The CDR3 is 15 residues long. The germline gives CDR1 SNHLY, CDR2 FYNNEI. V was trimmed by 4 bases and J by 1 base, leaving 11 bases between them. Sequenced patients had shown CD8+CD57+ cell expansion by flow cytometry. Profiling that covered TCR beta VDJ and CDR3 relied on genomic DNA as its template. TCRdb used MiXCR to reprocess the reads, holding one entry per CDR3 protein. The table has roughly 500,000 distinct CDR3 sequences, around 30% seen once. As concerns this clonotype: Its matching antigen is unknown. This may stem from a read error, because a much larger clone lies one nucleotide away.

Study outcomes and limitations: Between patients and controls, around 30 CD8+ CDR3 sequences were found in common. Patients did not significantly differ from controls in CD8+ Simpson's diversity.

The sequencing sample was made of sorted CD4+, CD8+, or CD8+CD57+ T cells (not recorded which) from PBMCs. The clonotype originates from a human donor with aplastic anemia. The V call is TRBV2, the J call TRBJ1-5; D gene uncertain. The CDR3 protein is CASSGLERSNQPQHF. The CDR3 coding sequence is TGTGCCAGCAGTGGTCTGGAGCGGAGCAATCAGCCCCAGCATTTT.